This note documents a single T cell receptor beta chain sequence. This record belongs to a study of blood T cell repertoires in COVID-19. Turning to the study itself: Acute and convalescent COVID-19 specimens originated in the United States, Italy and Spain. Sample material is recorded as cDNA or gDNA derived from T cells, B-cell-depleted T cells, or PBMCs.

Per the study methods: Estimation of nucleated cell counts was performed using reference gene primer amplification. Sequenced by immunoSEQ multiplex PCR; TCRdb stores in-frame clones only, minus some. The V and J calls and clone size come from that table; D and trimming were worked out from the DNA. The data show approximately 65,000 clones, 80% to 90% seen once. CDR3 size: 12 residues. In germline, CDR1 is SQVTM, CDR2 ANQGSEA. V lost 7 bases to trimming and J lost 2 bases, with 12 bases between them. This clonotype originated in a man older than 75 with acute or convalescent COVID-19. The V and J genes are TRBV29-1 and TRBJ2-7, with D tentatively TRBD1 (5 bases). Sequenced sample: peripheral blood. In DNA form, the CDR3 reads TGCAGCGGAGGACAATCCGCCTACGAGCAGTACTTC. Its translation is CSGGQSAYEQYF.